The clone carrying this TCR beta chain has a count of ten or more. Its antigen is currently unknown. Libraries of TCR beta came from iRepertoire HTBI primers plus Arm-PCR of CDR3 regions. TCRdb passed the multiplex PCR reads through MiXCR, listing each CDR3 protein once. Seen here are 300,000 to 400,000 distinct CDR3 sequences, over 15% observed once, and the top ten hold 30%. This entry is derived from a study of regulatory T cells in long-lasting Graves disease. The V end lost 3 bases, the J end lost 8 bases, and 14 bases lay between the germline ends. Germline lookup yields CDR1 DFQATT and CDR2 SNEGSKA (reference sequence). The CDR3 length is 14 residues. The study, taken as a whole, reports: Sample size, which was small, may have reduced accuracy.

Specified time point: newly diagnosed GD, antithyroid drugs for less than 3 months. Making the TCR library involved RNA that had been extracted from PBMCs. These data also featured in a second study, about T cells in Graves' hyperthyroidism and ophthalmopathy. Per that paper: Investigators excluded patients with uncontrolled infection, other autoimmune disease, pregnancy or lactation. With a median lead of around 6.7 months before onset, the model predicted ophthalmopathy.

The chain joins TRBV20-1 to TRBJ1-6, with TRBD1 as a possible D gene (5 bases). This specimen consisted of peripheral blood mononuclear cells (PBMCs), obtained at new diagnosis, from a patient treated with antithyroid drugs. This sequence was found in a middle-aged man with Graves disease. The CDR3 reads CSASQGARHSPLHF. CDR3 sequence (DNA): TGCAGTGCTAGTCAGGGAGCCAGGCATTCACCCCTCCACTTT.